The clone carrying this T cell receptor (beta chain) was picked up one time. One end of the junction varies from germline; a read error may be responsible. The germline V gene encodes CDR1 SEHNR and CDR2 FQNEAQ (reference sequence). The CDR3 is 14 residues long. This sample was included in a study of cytomegalovirus exposure and HLA in healthy donors. PCR involved 60 Vbeta and 13 Jbeta primers. Assay used: immunoSEQ multiplex PCR; TCRdb lists only in-frame clones, some missing. This table holds some 200,000 clones, about 90% found once. The clonotype was recovered from a girl under three years old in good health and CMV-seronegative. The chain couples TRBV7-9 to TRBJ1-1; the D gene is possibly TRBD1 (5 bases). Material: PBMCs. CDR3 nucleotides: TGTTCCAGCAGCTTAGGGGAGCAGACAAGTAAAGCTTTCTTT. This sequence encodes CSSSLGEQTSKAFF.